Listed here is a single T cell receptor beta chain. These data come from a study of control samples from healthy donors and cancer patients. Measured with immunoSEQ multiplex PCR; TCRdb has only the in-frame clones, and not every one. The sample holds about 96,000 clones, just over 90% seen once. The origin of this receptor is a man aged 18 to 30 in good health. The material sequenced was blood.

The CDR3 sequence: CASSSGTENEKLFF. The CDR3 DNA reads TGTGCCAGCAGCTCCGGGACGGAGAATGAAAAACTGTTTTTT. The V call is TRBV7-9, the J call TRBJ1-4, with D maybe TRBD1 (5 bases). Germline V gene data show CDR1 as SEHNR and CDR2 as FQNEAQ (reference sequence). Trimming cost V 4 bases and J 5 bases, with 11 bases left between them. CDR3 length equals 14 residues.